This T cell receptor beta chain comes out of a study of blood T cell repertoires in COVID-19 (dated by TCRdb to the early 2020s). Context from the whole study: Samples from collaborators originated in the United States, Italy and Spain and spanned both the acute and convalescent phases of COVID-19. Where available, HLA class I and class II types were taken from metadata supplied by the sample provider and were not determined by assay-based typing. The repertoires were released in a freely available public database intended as a resource for research on the immune response to SARS-CoV-2. Deeply sampled blood TCRbeta repertoires from subjects exposed to, actively infected with, or recovered from COVID-19 were included in the dataset. The prospective study material was composed of cDNA or gDNA derived from T cells, B-cell-depleted T cells, or PBMCs. Samples came from the ongoing ImmuneRACE study (first 160 participants) plus 1,254 subjects from 6 global collaborators. The sample metadata nearly always contained a de-identified subject ID, COVID-19 status, age in years and sex.

To note about this clone: No cognate antigen has been identified for it. Base quality data are lacking; no much larger clone is found one base away.

The junction carries 10 bases between V and J, which are trimmed by 0 bases and 1 base respectively. The germline V gene provides CDR1 SGHRS and CDR2 YFSETQ. The CDR3, cysteine through phenylalanine, is 15 amino acids long. CDR3 DNA is the only sequence kept; it has 45 bases, read in frame from the first base. The immunoSEQ Assay, a bias-controlled multiplex PCR, was used to amplify TCRbeta CDR3 regions from genomic DNA. As for how the authors treated the data: Nucleated cell counts per sample were estimated from amplification of reference gene primers within the assay. Sequence reads were collapsed and filtered to measure the absolute abundance of every unique TCRbeta CDR3 rearrangement. For each sample, productive Simpson clonality was calculated as the square root of Simpson's diversity index across productive rearrangements. Here the immuneACCESS table is served through TCRdb, limited to in-frame sequences with V and J called. Missing clones are a known gap in these copies; in checked studies unresolved V genes cover under half, and the rest lacks a known reason. Clone size and V and J calls were adopted from that table, with D and trimming inferred from the DNA. This sample comprises roughly 170,000 clones, about 80% of them detected only once. The ten largest make up approximately 26% of the sample.

Whole blood was collected in K2EDTA tubes by collaborating institutions according to the institutions' own protocols. For TCRbeta analysis, collaborators shipped samples in one of three forms: frozen whole blood, isolated PBMCs, or DNA extracted from either of those sample types. Beyond this particular receptor, the publication reports: Clinical and demographic metadata were provided uncurated, with the amount varying by source and participant.

Recombination connected TRBV5-1 to TRBJ1-1; the D gene cannot be named for sure. The sample consisted of peripheral blood. This TCR was recovered from a woman in her sixties or seventies with acute or convalescent COVID-19. The nucleotide sequence reads as follows: TGCGCCAGCAGCTTGGTCGGGGTCAGGAACACTGAAGCTTTCTTT. It is translated as CASSLVGVRNTEAFF.